The 27 T cell receptor beta chains reported below all come from one sample, sequenced in a study of T cell responses to AZD1222 COVID-19 vaccine (dated by TCRdb to the early 2020s). Libraries were prepared through the immunoSEQ multiplex PCR assay. TCRdb limited this immuneACCESS table to in-frame rearrangements with V and J called. A share of clones is missing; checked studies link under half to unresolved V genes, and the rest is unexplained. This sample comprises about 270,000 clones, 85% to 95% of them detected only once. The top ten constitute approximately 0.52% of the sample. Taken with the paper, the label for time point translates to: about 28 days (+/-7) after the second vaccine dose. Sample: peripheral blood, taken 28 days after the second AZD1222 dose. The receptors originated from an adult who received the AZD1222 COVID-19 vaccine.

This chain links TRBV24-1 with TRBJ1-5; the D gene is possibly TRBD1 (5 bases). CDR3 length: 14 residues. The V end was cut by 6 bases, the J end by 2 bases, with 10 bases between. Germline V lookup: CDR1 KGHDR, CDR2 SFDVKD. CDR3: CATSQGEGNQPQHF. CDR3 in DNA: TGTGCCACCAGTCAGGGAGAGGGCAATCAGCCCCAGCATTTT.

The gene calls are TRBV27 and TRBJ1-1; the D is unclear. V was cut by 3 bases and J by 3 bases, with 8 bases left in between. This CDR3 has 13 amino acids. Germline CDR1 and CDR2: MNHEY and SMNVEV (reference sequence). The CDR3 sequence: CASSFDRHTEAFF. The CDR3 bases are TGTGCCAGCAGTTTCGACCGTCACACTGAAGCTTTCTTT.

The chain recombines TRBV11-3 with TRBJ2-1; D uncertain. The germline V and J ends were trimmed by 5 bases and 7 bases, with 12 bases remaining between them. CDR1 is SGHNT and CDR2 is YENEEA in the germline V gene. This CDR3 has 13 residues. The CDR3 spells CASSLGPLNEQFF. The CDR3 DNA is TGTGCCAGCAGCCTGGGCCCATTGAATGAGCAGTTCTTC.

The chain couples TRBV25-1 to TRBJ2-7, with 11 bases fitting TRBD1. CDR3 length: 15 residues. V lost 5 bases, J lost 5 bases, and 8 bases stayed unmatched. Germline V gene data show CDR1 as MGHDK and CDR2 as SYGVNS. This CDR3 reads CASSTQGTGGNEQYF. The CDR3 nucleotides read TGTGCCAGCAGTACCCAAGGGACAGGGGGTAACGAGCAGTACTTC.

The rearrangement uses TRBV13 and TRBJ2-1; D could derive from TRBD1 or TRBD2 (5 bases each). The CDR3 has 14 amino acids. Per the germline V gene, CDR1 is PRHDT and CDR2 is FYEKMQ (reference sequence). Trimming removed 4 bases at V and 9 bases at J, with 16 bases between. CDR3 region: CASSSMLGRLEQFF. The CDR3, as DNA: TGTGCCAGCAGCTCGATGTTGGGACGCCTTGAGCAGTTCTTC.

The V and J genes are TRBV7-2 and TRBJ2-5, with TRBD2 identical over 8 bases. With V trimmed by 3 bases and J by 6 bases, 9 bases remained unmatched. The CDR3 sequence is 15 residues long. Germline CDR1 and CDR2: SGHTA and FQGNSA. The CDR3 DNA reads TGTGCCAGCAGCTTGGGTTTAGCGGGACTGAAGACCCAGTACTTC. Translating gives CASSLGLAGLKTQYF.

The rearrangement joins TRBV6-5 to TRBJ1-2; the match to TRBD1 covers 7 bases. The junction had 9 bases not matched to a gene; V was cut back by 2 bases and J by 3 bases. This CDR3 has 16 amino acids. Per the germline V gene, CDR1 is MNHEY and CDR2 is SVGAGI. The CDR3 coding sequence is TGTGCCAGCAGTTACCGACGGAGGGGGCGCGACTATGGCTACACCTTC. Protein product: CASSYRRRGRDYGYTF.

The chain combines TRBV5-4 with TRBJ1-2; tentative D call: TRBD1 (5 bases). CDR1 SGHNT and CDR2 YYREEE come from the germline V gene (reference sequence). This CDR3 is 16 amino acids long. The V and J ends lost 0 bases and 2 bases respectively, with 14 bases between them. CDR3 protein: CASSLVLRGSNYGYTF. The CDR3 nucleotides read TGTGCCAGCAGCTTGGTGCTGCGGGGCTCCAACTATGGCTACACCTTC.

This chain links TRBV2 with TRBJ1-1; TRBD1 might be the D (5 bases). V shed 2 bases and J shed 2 bases, with 9 bases lying between them. CDR1 SNHLY and CDR2 FYNNEI come from the germline V gene. The CDR3 totals 14 residues. CDR3 nucleotide sequence: TGTGCCAGCAGTGAACGGGGCGTCAACACTGAAGCTTTCTTT. As protein: CASSERGVNTEAFF. Looking up the rest from reference TRBV2 and TRBJ1-1 gives the full variable domain: EPEVTQTPSHQVTQMGQEVILRCVPISNHLYFYWYRQILGQKVEFLVSFYNNEISEKSEIFDDQFSVERPDGSNFTLKIRSTKLEDSAMYFCASSERGVNTEAFFGQGTRLTVV.

The chain recombines TRBV7-9 with TRBJ2-3; 8 bases align to TRBD2. The germline V gene encodes CDR1 SEHNR and CDR2 FQNEAQ (reference sequence). V lost 5 bases, J lost 5 bases, and 12 bases stayed unmatched. This CDR3 region has 16 residues. The CDR3 region is CASSPAGGGVEDTQYF. The CDR3 DNA follows: TGTGCCAGCAGCCCGGCCGGGGGGGGAGTTGAAGATACGCAGTATTTT.

The gene calls are TRBV7-9 and TRBJ1-1, with a weak D call TRBD1 (5 bases). The ends were cut back, 5 bases at V and 1 base at J, with 11 bases in the middle. The CDR3 totals 14 residues. The germline CDR1 and CDR2 sequences are SEHNR and FQNEAQ (reference sequence). The CDR3 region is CASSPDRENTEAFF. CDR3 coding DNA: TGTGCCAGCAGCCCCGACAGAGAGAACACTGAAGCTTTCTTT. Full variable domain (remainder filled in from reference TRBV7-9 and TRBJ1-1): DTGVSQNPRHKITKRGQNVTFRCDPISEHNRLYWYRQTLGQGPEFLTYFQNEAQLEKSRLLSDRFSAERPKGSFSTLEIQRTEQGDSAMYLCASSPDRENTEAFFGQGTRLTVV.

J is TRBJ2-3 and V is TRBV6-5; the D call may be TRBD1 or TRBD2 (5 bases each). Germline CDR1 reads MNHEY; CDR2 reads SVGAGI. This CDR3 has 15 amino acids. The ends were cut back, 0 bases at V and 4 bases at J, with 11 bases in the middle. CDR3 region: CASSYSWGKADTQYF. The DNA of the CDR3 is TGTGCCAGCAGTTACTCGTGGGGGAAAGCAGATACGCAGTATTTT.

The V call is TRBV5-4, the J call TRBJ2-5; D not resolved. The germline gives CDR1 SGHNT, CDR2 YYREEE (reference sequence). This CDR3 comprises 11 residues. Between the trimmed V and J ends, which lost 3 bases and 4 bases, there was a span of 4 bases. This chain's CDR3 is CASSSLETQYF. The CDR3 bases are TGTGCCAGCAGCTCCCTAGAGACCCAGTACTTC.

For this clone: Germline is not matched at one junction end, which may reflect a read error. The CDR3 DNA reads as TGTGCTAGCAGCTTAGCTAGCGGGGAGCTGTTTTTT. This encodes CASSLASGELFF. The V and J genes are TRBV7-7 and TRBJ2-2; D ambiguous. CDR3 length: 12 residues. Germline CDR1 reads SSHAT; CDR2 reads FNYEAQ (reference sequence).

The genes are TRBV5-4 and TRBJ1-2; a possible D gene is TRBD1 (5 bases). The germline CDR1 and CDR2 sequences are SGHNT and YYREEE (reference sequence). The V end was cut by 2 bases, the J end by 4 bases, with 12 bases between. The CDR3 runs to 14 residues. The CDR3 spells CASSFWGVPYGYTF. DNA of the CDR3: TGTGCCAGCAGCTTCTGGGGGGTACCCTATGGCTACACCTTC.

This chain uses TRBV9 with TRBJ2-7; 10 bases are shared with TRBD2. The CDR3 covers 16 residues. Germline V CDR1 and CDR2: SGDLS, YYNGEE. V was clipped by 0 bases and J by 6 bases; unmatched bases: 9. CDR3 coding DNA: TGTGCCAGCAGCGTAGCTCTATTAGCGGGAGGACGCGAGCAGTACTTC. Its translation: CASSVALLAGGREQYF.

The chain joins TRBV2 to TRBJ2-3; possibly TRBD1 for D (6 bases). Germline CDR1 reads SNHLY; CDR2 reads FYNNEI. The CDR3 is 14 amino acids. V was cut by 11 bases and J by 2 bases, with 17 bases left in between. The CDR3: CAATSDRLTDTQYF. The CDR3 nucleotides read TGTGCCGCAACCTCCGACAGGCTCACAGATACGCAGTATTTT.

This clone was observed a handful of times. The V and J genes are TRBV9 and TRBJ1-1; D call uncertain. This CDR3 is 14 amino acids long. Germline assignment: CDR1 SGDLS and CDR2 YYNGEE. V lost 0 bases and J 1 base, leaving 7 bases between the germline ends. The CDR3 spells CASSVAPQNTEAFF. The CDR3 DNA reads TGTGCCAGCAGCGTAGCTCCACAGAACACTGAAGCTTTCTTT.

V and J are TRBV5-1 and TRBJ2-4, with TRBD1 as a possible D gene (5 bases). CDR1 SGHRS and CDR2 YFSETQ come from the germline V gene. V lost 4 bases to trimming and J lost 8 bases, with 16 bases between them. The CDR3 extends over 14 amino acids. CDR3 sequence reads: CASSQNSKGYIQYF. The CDR3 DNA sequence: TGCGCCAGCAGCCAGAACTCCAAGGGGTACATTCAGTACTTC.

This clone came up once. The rearrangement uses TRBV4-1 and TRBJ2-1; D assignment may be TRBD1 or TRBD2 (5 bases each). Germline values: CDR1 MGHRA, CDR2 YSYEKL. The CDR3 extends over 17 amino acids. Trimming left V 3 bases short and J 6 bases short, with 21 bases between. As DNA, the CDR3 is TGCGCCAGCAGCCACCCCCTCCGGGACGGGCCCTCCAATGAGCAGTTCTTC. It yields the protein CASSHPLRDGPSNEQFF.

The chain carries TRBV5-1 and TRBJ1-2; no reliable D call. With 0 bases removed from V and 2 bases from J, the gap between germline ends came to 8 bases. Germline-derived CDR1 and CDR2 are SGHRS and YFSETQ. The length of the CDR3 is 14 residues. CDR3 loop: CASSLGEANYGYTF. CDR3 coding DNA: TGCGCCAGCAGCTTGGGGGAGGCGAACTATGGCTACACCTTC. Together with reference TRBV5-1 and TRBJ1-2, the CDR3 gives the full variable domain: KAGVTQTPRYLIKTRGQQVTLSCSPISGHRSVSWYQQTPGQGLQFLFEYFSETQRNKGNFPGRFSGRQFSNSRSEMNVSTLELGDSALYLCASSLGEANYGYTFGSGTRLTVV.

V usage is TRBV7-2 and J usage is TRBJ2-1; 12 positions match TRBD2. CDR1 is SGHTA and CDR2 is FQGNSA in the germline V gene. The CDR3 consists of 15 residues. The junction had 4 bases not matched to a gene; V was cut back by 4 bases and J by 6 bases. The CDR3 nucleotides read TGTGCCAGCAGCTCCGGGGGACTAGCGGGCAATGAGCAGTTCTTC. Amino acids: CASSSGGLAGNEQFF.

V is TRBV24-1 and J is TRBJ2-3, with D tentatively TRBD1 (6 bases). The CDR3 spans 16 residues. The ends were cut back, 4 bases at V and 5 bases at J, with 18 bases in the middle. Germline V CDR1 and CDR2: KGHDR, SFDVKD. CDR3 DNA sequence: TGTGCCACCAGTGACAAAAGGGGCAGGGGCAGAGATACGCAGTATTTT. It encodes CATSDKRGRGRDTQYF.

This chain uses TRBV4-1 with TRBJ2-7; 8 bases align to TRBD1. The CDR3 is 14 residues long. The germline gives CDR1 MGHRA, CDR2 YSYEKL. V dropped 3 bases and J dropped 6; count of bases not matched to a gene: 7. CDR3 sequence reads: CASSQAGQGFEQYF. The CDR3 DNA follows: TGCGCCAGCAGCCAGGCCGGACAGGGTTTCGAGCAGTACTTC.

The rearrangement joins TRBV6-5 to TRBJ2-7; D not resolved. The V end lost 4 bases, the J end lost 4 bases, and 8 bases lay between the germline ends. The CDR3 runs 12 residues. Per germline, CDR1 MNHEY and CDR2 SVGAGI. Here the CDR3 DNA reads TGTGCCAGCAGTTCGGTGGCTTACGAGCAGTACTTC. Residues: CASSSVAYEQYF.

As concerns this clone: The same CDR3 can be traced to other DNA sequences in this sample. J is TRBJ2-7 and V is TRBV7-8; 11 bases fit TRBD2. The trim removed 3 bases at V and 2 bases at J, leaving 6 bases unmatched. CDR1 is SGHVS and CDR2 is FQNEAQ in the germline V gene. The CDR3 is 16 residues long. CDR3 nucleotide sequence: TGTGCCAGCAGCTTCAGCACTAGCGGGGGACCCTACGAGCAGTACTTC. Translated, it gives CASSFSTSGGPYEQYF.

The chain recombines TRBV18 with TRBJ1-2, with 11 bases fitting TRBD1. The CDR3 sequence is 14 residues long. Per germline, CDR1 KGHSH and CDR2 LQKENI. The V and J ends lost 3 bases and 6 bases, in that order; junction bases with no gene match: 3. The CDR3 region is CASSPGQGANGYTF. CDR3 bases: TGTGCCAGCTCACCCGGACAGGGGGCGAATGGCTACACCTTC.